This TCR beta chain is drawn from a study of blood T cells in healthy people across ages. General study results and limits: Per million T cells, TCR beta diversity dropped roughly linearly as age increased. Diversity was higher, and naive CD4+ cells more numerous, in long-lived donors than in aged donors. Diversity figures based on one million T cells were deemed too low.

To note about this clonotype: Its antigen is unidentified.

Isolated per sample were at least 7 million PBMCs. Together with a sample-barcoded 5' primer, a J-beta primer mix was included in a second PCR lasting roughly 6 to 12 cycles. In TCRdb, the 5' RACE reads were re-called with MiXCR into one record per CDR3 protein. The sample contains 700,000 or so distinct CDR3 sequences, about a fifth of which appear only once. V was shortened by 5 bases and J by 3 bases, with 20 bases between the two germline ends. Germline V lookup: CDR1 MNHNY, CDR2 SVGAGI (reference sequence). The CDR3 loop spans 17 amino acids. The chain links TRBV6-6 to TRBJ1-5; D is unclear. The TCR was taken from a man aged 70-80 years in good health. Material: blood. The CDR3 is CASSDGLGTQTNQPQHF. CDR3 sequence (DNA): TGTGCCAGCAGTGATGGGTTGGGCACCCAAACCAATCAGCCCCAGCATTTT.